This T cell receptor beta chain originates from a study of blood T cell repertoires in COVID-19. Data came from immunoSEQ multiplex PCR; TCRdb stores just in-frame clones and leaves some out. The table shows 200,000 to 300,000 clones, with around nine tenths occurring only once. Germline CDR1 and CDR2: LGHDT and YNNKEL (reference sequence). CDR3 length: 16 amino acids. Trimming left V 1 base short and J 3 bases short, with 14 bases between. The chain carries TRBV3-1 (or the pseudogene TRBV3-2) and TRBJ2-3; D uncertain. The sample was peripheral blood. This sequence was found in a woman aged 55-69 years with COVID-19, enrolled during active disease. This CDR3 reads CASSQGVGPDTDTQYF. Here the CDR3 DNA reads TGTGCCAGCAGCCAAGGTGTTGGGCCAGATACAGATACGCAGTATTTT.